Described below is a single T cell receptor (beta chain) sequence and its context. Germline V gives CDR1 MNHEY, CDR2 SVGAGI. CDR3 length equals 13 residues. The J segment lost 5 bases and the V segment lost 4 bases, leaving 3 bases of the junction unmatched. Authors' methods: Nucleated cell counts were estimated from reference gene primer amplification. The assay was immunoSEQ multiplex PCR, and TCRdb's table has in-frame clones only and misses some. D and trimming come from the DNA, and the V and J calls and clone size come from that table. The sample consists of more than 60,000 clones, around 85% of them appearing once. The data were obtained in a study of blood T cell repertoires in COVID-19. At the level of the study: Samples representing acute and convalescent COVID-19 were sourced from the United States, Italy and Spain. Sample material is recorded as cDNA or gDNA derived from T cells, B-cell-depleted T cells, or PBMCs.

Sequenced material: peripheral blood. The chain joins TRBV6-5 to TRBJ2-5; 8 bases fit TRBD1. The sequence came from a human donor in a cohort sampled during active COVID-19. CDR3 in amino acids: CASSFDRGETQYF. The CDR3 bases are TGTGCCAGCAGTTTTGACAGGGGTGAGACCCAGTACTTC.